This TCR beta chain was documented in a study of T cells after yellow fever vaccination. Study summary: Low-cell-number fractions underwent preparation using SMART-Seq v4 Ultra Low Input.

For TCR, cDNA came from 5'RACE template switching, which added a universal primer site and UMIs. Each CDR3 protein is one row after TCRdb ran MiXCR on the 5' RACE reads. The sample shows about 580,000 distinct CDR3 sequences, less than 20% of them seen only once. V lost 7 bases, J lost 0 bases, and 11 bases lay in between. This CDR3 has 14 amino acids. From germline, CDR1 is ENHRY and CDR2 SYGVKD. Regarding this clonotype: Its antigen is currently unknown.

Broader study findings: Among all clonotypes, a small share was observed in both CD4 and CD8 compartments. Reappearance after the booster was observed for most primary-vaccination clones (roughly 97% CD4, roughly 90% CD8).

Sample: PBMCs, taken 5 to 6 days after the first yellow fever vaccination. This TCR derives from a man aged 18 to 29 who received the YFV17D yellow fever vaccine. The chain carries TRBV10-3 and TRBJ2-3; D remains ambiguous. CDR3 protein: CAINSTPSTDTQYF. CDR3 sequence (DNA): TGTGCCATCAACAGTACTCCTAGCACAGATACGCAGTATTTT.